This T cell receptor (beta chain) appears in the sequencing data of a study of blood T cells in healthy people across ages. Study-wide results and limits: Naive T cell percentage showed a strong correlation with the diversity of TCR beta.

A few counts support this clonotype. Its antigen is unidentified. Combining a sample-barcoded 5' primer with a J-beta primer mix, a second PCR ran for 7 to 11 cycles. TCRdb fed the 5' RACE reads into MiXCR, producing one record per CDR3 protein. The sample has about 1.1 million distinct CDR3 sequences, roughly two fifths seen once. Germline assignment: CDR1 ENHRY and CDR2 SYGVKD. This CDR3 is built from 13 residues. PBMCs were isolated at a quantity of at least 6.5 million per sample. The source material was blood. The TCR sequence derives from a man aged 18 to 30 in good health. The V gene is TRBV10-3, the J gene TRBJ2-5, with 7 bases matching TRBD1. The end of the DNA fits TRBJ2-7 better, so the J call may be wrong. The DNA for the CDR3 is TGTGCCATCAGCGGGGACAGCGCGTACGAGCAGTACTTC. Its translation is CAISGDSAYEQYF.